This TCR beta chain was found in a study of cytomegalovirus exposure and HLA in healthy donors. V was cut by 8 bases and J by 0 bases, with 11 bases left in between. The CDR3 is 14 amino acids. Germline lookup yields CDR1 MNHNY and CDR2 SVGAGI (reference sequence). It was with 60 Vbeta and 13 Jbeta primers that the PCR ran. Profiling relied on immunoSEQ multiplex PCR, and the TCRdb table lists in-frame clones only, not all of them. The sample consists of under 95,000 clones, less than 8% of them appearing once. Only a few counts were recorded for this clone. This rearrangement joins TRBV6-6 to TRBJ1-5, with D possibly TRBD1 on 6 matching bases. The material sequenced was PBMCs. This clonotype was obtained from a man aged 50-59 years in good health and CMV-seronegative. In DNA form, the CDR3 reads TGTGCCAGCTCGGTGGGGGCTAGCAATCAGCCCCAGCATTTT. It is translated as CASSVGASNQPQHF.